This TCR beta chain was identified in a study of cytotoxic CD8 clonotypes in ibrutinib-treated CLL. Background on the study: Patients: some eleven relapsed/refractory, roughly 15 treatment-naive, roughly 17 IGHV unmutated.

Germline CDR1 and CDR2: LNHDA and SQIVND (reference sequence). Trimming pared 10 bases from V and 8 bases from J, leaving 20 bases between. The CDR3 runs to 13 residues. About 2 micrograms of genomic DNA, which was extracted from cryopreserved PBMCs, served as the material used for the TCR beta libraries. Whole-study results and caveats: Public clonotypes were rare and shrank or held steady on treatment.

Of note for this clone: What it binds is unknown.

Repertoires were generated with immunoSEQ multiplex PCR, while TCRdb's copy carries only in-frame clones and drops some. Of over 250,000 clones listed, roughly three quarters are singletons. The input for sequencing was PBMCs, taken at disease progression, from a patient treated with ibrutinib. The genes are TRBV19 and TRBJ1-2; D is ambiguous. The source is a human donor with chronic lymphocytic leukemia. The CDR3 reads CATERGPLQGYTF. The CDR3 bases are TGTGCCACCGAGAGAGGACCTTTACAAGGCTACACCTTC.